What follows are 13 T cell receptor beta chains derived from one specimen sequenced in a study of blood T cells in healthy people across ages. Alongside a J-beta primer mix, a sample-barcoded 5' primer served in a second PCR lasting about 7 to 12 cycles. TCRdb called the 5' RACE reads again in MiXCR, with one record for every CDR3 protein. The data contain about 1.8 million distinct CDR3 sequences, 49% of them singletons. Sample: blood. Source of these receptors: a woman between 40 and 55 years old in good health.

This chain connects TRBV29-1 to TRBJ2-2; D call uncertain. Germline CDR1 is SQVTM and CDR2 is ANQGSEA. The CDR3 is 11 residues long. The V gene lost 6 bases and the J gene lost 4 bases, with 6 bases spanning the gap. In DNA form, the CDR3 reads TGCAGCGTCATGCGCACCGGGGAGCTGTTTTTT. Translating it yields CSVMRTGELFF.

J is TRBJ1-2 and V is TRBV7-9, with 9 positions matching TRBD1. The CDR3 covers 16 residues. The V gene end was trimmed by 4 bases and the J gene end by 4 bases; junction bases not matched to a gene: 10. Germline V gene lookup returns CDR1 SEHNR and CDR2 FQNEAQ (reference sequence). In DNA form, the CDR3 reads TGTGCCAGCAGCTCTTGGGGTGGGGACAGGGTCTATGGCTACACCTTC. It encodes CASSSWGGDRVYGYTF.

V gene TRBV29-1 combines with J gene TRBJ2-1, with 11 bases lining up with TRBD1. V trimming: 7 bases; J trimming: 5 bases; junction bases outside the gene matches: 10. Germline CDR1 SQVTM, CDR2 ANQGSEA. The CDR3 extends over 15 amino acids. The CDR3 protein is CSATDRGRRNNEQFF. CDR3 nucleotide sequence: TGCAGCGCCACGGACAGGGGGCGAAGAAACAATGAGCAGTTCTTC.

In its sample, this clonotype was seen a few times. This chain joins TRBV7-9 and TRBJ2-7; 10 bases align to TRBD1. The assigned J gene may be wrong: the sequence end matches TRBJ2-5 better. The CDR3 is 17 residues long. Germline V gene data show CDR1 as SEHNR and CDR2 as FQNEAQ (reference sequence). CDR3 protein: CASSHGTGAHLGETQYF. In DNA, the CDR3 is TGTGCCAGCAGCCACGGGACAGGGGCCCACCTCGGGGAGACCCAGTACTTC.

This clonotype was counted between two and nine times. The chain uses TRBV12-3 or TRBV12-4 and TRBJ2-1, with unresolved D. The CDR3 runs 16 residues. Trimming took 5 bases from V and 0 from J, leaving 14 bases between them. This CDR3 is CASSPEDRRSYNEQFF. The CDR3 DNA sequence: TGTGCCAGCAGTCCTGAGGACCGCCGCTCCTACAATGAGCAGTTCTTC.

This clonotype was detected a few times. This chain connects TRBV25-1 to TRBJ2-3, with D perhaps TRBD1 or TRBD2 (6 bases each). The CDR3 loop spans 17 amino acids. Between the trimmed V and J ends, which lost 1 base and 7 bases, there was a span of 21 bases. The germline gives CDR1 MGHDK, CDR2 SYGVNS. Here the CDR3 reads CASSEWRGLRGLNTQYF. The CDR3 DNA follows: TGTGCCAGCAGTGAATGGAGGGGCCTAAGGGGGTTGAATACGCAGTATTTT.

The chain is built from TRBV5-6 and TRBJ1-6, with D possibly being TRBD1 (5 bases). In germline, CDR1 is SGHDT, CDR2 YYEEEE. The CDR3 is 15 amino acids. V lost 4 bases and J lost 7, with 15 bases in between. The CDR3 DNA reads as TGTGCCAGCAGCCGTCGGGGGGGAGAGAATTCACCCCTCCACTTT. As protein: CASSRRGGENSPLHF.

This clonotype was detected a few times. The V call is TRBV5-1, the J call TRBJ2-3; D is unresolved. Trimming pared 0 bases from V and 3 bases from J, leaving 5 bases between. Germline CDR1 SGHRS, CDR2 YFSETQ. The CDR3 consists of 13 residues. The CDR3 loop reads CASSLESTDTQYF. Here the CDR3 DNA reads TGCGCCAGCAGCTTGGAATCGACAGATACGCAGTATTTT.

The CDR3 DNA reads as TGTGCCGGCACGCGAGCGGGGGCCACCTACAATGAGCAGTTCTTC. As protein: CAGTRAGATYNEQFF. The chain combines TRBV27 with TRBJ2-1; 8 bases align to TRBD2. Germline trimming cut 11 bases from V and 2 bases from J; bases unmatched to any gene: 11. The length of the CDR3 is 15 residues. CDR1 MNHEY and CDR2 SMNVEV come from the germline V gene (reference sequence).

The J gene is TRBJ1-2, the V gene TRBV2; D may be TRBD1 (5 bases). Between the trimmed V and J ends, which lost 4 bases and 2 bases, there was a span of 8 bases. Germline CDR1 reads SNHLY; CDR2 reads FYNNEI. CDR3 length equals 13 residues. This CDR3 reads CASSGRQNYGYTF. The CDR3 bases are TGTGCCAGCAGTGGAAGACAGAACTATGGCTACACCTTC. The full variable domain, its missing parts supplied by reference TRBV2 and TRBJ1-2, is EPEVTQTPSHQVTQMGQEVILRCVPISNHLYFYWYRQILGQKVEFLVSFYNNEISEKSEIFDDQFSVERPDGSNFTLKIRSTKLEDSAMYFCASSGRQNYGYTFGSGTRLTVV.

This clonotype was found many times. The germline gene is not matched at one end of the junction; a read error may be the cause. In DNA, the CDR3 is TGTGCCAGCAGTTTAGCAGGGGTGAATCAGCCCCAGCATTTT. Its protein product is CASSLAGVNQPQHF. The chain couples TRBV7-2 to TRBJ1-5; weak D call: TRBD1 (6 bases). The CDR3 contains 14 residues. Germline V CDR1 and CDR2: SGHTA, FQGNSA.

CDR3 sequence reads: CASRPTASYEQYF. The DNA of the CDR3 is TGTGCCAGCAGGCCAACAGCTTCCTACGAGCAGTACTTC. V and J are TRBV7-6 and TRBJ2-7, with no clear D. Germline CDR1 is SGHVS and CDR2 is FNYEAQ. Between the trimmed V and J ends, which lost 6 bases and 1 base, there was a span of 10 bases. This CDR3 is built from 13 residues.

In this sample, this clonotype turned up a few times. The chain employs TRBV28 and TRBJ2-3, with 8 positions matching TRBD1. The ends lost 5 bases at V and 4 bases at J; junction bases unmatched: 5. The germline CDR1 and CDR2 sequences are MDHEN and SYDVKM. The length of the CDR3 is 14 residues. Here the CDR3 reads CASSPTGGPDTQYF. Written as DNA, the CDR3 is TGTGCCAGCAGTCCTACAGGGGGTCCAGATACGCAGTATTTT. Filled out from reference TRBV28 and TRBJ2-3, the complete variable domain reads DVKVTQSSRYLVKRTGEKVFLECVQDMDHENMFWYRQDPGLGLRLIYFSYDVKMKEKGDIPEGYSVSREKKERFSLILESASTNQTSMYLCASSPTGGPDTQYFGPGTRLTVL.